Listed below are T cell receptor beta chains from one sample, sequenced in a study of blood T cells in healthy people across ages. TCRdb analysed the 5' RACE reads with MiXCR anew, one entry per CDR3 protein. The repertoire includes 660,000 or so distinct CDR3 sequences, approximately 50% of them detected once, and over 30% sits in the top ten. Material for sequencing was blood. Receptors were obtained from a man between 60 and 75 years old in good health. The CDR3 runs from the conserved cysteine through the conserved F or W. Each record gives: J gene, V gene, D gene, clone size, CDR3 protein, CDR3 DNA. The D gene is left open where the match is weak. Clone size is given for some rows only: seen once, a few or many times, or a class if the clone is expanded.

j_gene: TRBJ1-1
v_gene: TRBV7-2
d_gene: -
abundance: once
CDR3aa: CASSFKSGIEAFF
CDR3nt: TGTGCCAGCAGCTTCAAATCCGGGATTGAAGCTTTCTTT

j_gene: TRBJ2-1
v_gene: TRBV20-1
d_gene: -
abundance: -
CDR3aa: CSASRDGPYNEQFF
CDR3nt: TGCAGTGCTAGCCGGGACGGACCCTACAATGAGCAGTTCTTC

j_gene: TRBJ2-7
v_gene: TRBV29-1
d_gene: -
abundance: many
CDR3aa: CSVENRDYEQYF
CDR3nt: TGCAGCGTTGAAAACAGGGATTACGAGCAGTACTTC

j_gene: TRBJ1-1
v_gene: TRBV6-1
d_gene: -
abundance: once
CDR3aa: CASSPDLTGRAEAFF
CDR3nt: TGTGCCAGCAGTCCTGACCTCACGGGGCGGGCTGAAGCTTTCTTT

j_gene: TRBJ2-5
v_gene: TRBV3-1
d_gene: TRBD2
abundance: -
CDR3aa: CASSLRTSGNQETQYF
CDR3nt: TGTGCCAGCAGCCTAAGGACTAGCGGGAACCAAGAGACCCAGTACTTC

j_gene: TRBJ2-5
v_gene: TRBV27
d_gene: -
abundance: few
CDR3aa: CASSDFGTYQETQYF
CDR3nt: TGTGCCAGCAGCGACTTCGGGACATACCAAGAGACCCAGTACTTC

j_gene: TRBJ2-4
v_gene: TRBV5-1
d_gene: -
abundance: once
CDR3aa: CASSENTGISAKNIQYF
CDR3nt: TGCGCCAGCAGTGAAAATACAGGGATTTCAGCCAAAAACATTCAGTACTTC

j_gene: TRBJ2-1
v_gene: TRBV20-1
d_gene: TRBD1
abundance: once
CDR3aa: CSASRDRDLRDNEQFF
CDR3nt: TGCAGTGCTAGCCGGGACAGGGATTTAAGGGACAATGAGCAGTTCTTC

j_gene: TRBJ2-4
v_gene: TRBV12-3/TRBV12-4
d_gene: TRBD1
abundance: few
CDR3aa: CASTPGTGGNIQYF
CDR3nt: TGTGCCAGCACCCCCGGGACAGGTGGAAACATTCAGTACTTC

j_gene: TRBJ2-1
v_gene: TRBV3-1
d_gene: -
abundance: many
CDR3aa: CASRREDEQFF
CDR3nt: TGTGCCAGCAGGAGGGAGGATGAGCAGTTCTTC

j_gene: TRBJ2-1
v_gene: TRBV24-1
d_gene: -
abundance: -
CDR3aa: CATSDPRGRGKDEQFF
CDR3nt: TGCGCCACCAGTGATCCCCGGGGTAGGGGGAAAGATGAGCAGTTCTTC

j_gene: TRBJ2-5
v_gene: TRBV14
d_gene: -
abundance: few
CDR3aa: CASSQDRQAGTQYF
CDR3nt: TGTGCCAGCAGCCAAGATCGACAAGCCGGGACCCAGTACTTC

j_gene: TRBJ1-1
v_gene: TRBV7-9
d_gene: -
abundance: -
CDR3aa: CASSPPGRDTEAFF
CDR3nt: TGTGCCAGCAGCCCCCCTGGCAGGGACACTGAAGCTTTCTTT

j_gene: TRBJ1-2
v_gene: TRBV12-3/TRBV12-4
d_gene: TRBD1
abundance: -
CDR3aa: CASSLVEDRAGYTF
CDR3nt: TGTGCCAGCAGCCTAGTTGAGGACAGGGCTGGCTACACCTTC

j_gene: TRBJ2-1
v_gene: TRBV6-1
d_gene: TRBD2
abundance: -
CDR3aa: CASSEVMTSRFNEQFF
CDR3nt: TGTGCCAGCAGTGAAGTGATGACTAGCAGGTTCAATGAGCAGTTCTTC

j_gene: TRBJ2-1
v_gene: TRBV3-1
d_gene: TRBD2
abundance: -
CDR3aa: CASSQESGGAHEQFF
CDR3nt: TGTGCCAGCAGCCAAGAAAGCGGGGGGGCGCATGAGCAGTTCTTC

j_gene: TRBJ1-2
v_gene: TRBV6-5
d_gene: -
abundance: once
CDR3aa: CASSYPGSRGYTF
CDR3nt: TGTGCCAGCAGTTACCCAGGGAGTAGGGGCTACACCTTC

j_gene: TRBJ2-1
v_gene: TRBV20-1
d_gene: TRBD2
abundance: -
CDR3aa: CSARRGEAVVNEQFF
CDR3nt: TGCAGTGCTAGACGGGGGGAGGCCGTGGTGAATGAGCAGTTCTTC

j_gene: TRBJ1-5
v_gene: TRBV15
d_gene: -
abundance: -
CDR3aa: CATSRDVGVRPQHF
CDR3nt: TGTGCCACCAGCAGAGATGTGGGGGTCCGGCCCCAGCATTTT

j_gene: TRBJ2-1
v_gene: TRBV20-1
d_gene: TRBD2
abundance: -
CDR3aa: CSAYPGTSARNNEQFF
CDR3nt: TGCAGTGCTTACCCCGGGACTAGCGCTAGGAACAATGAGCAGTTCTTC

j_gene: TRBJ2-7
v_gene: TRBV25-1
d_gene: -
abundance: few
CDR3aa: CASSPPGTVDSYEQYF
CDR3nt: TGTGCCAGCAGTCCCCCGGGGACTGTCGACTCCTACGAGCAGTACTTC

j_gene: TRBJ1-5
v_gene: TRBV7-2
d_gene: -
abundance: -
CDR3aa: CASSLVGGHSNQPQHF
CDR3nt: TGTGCCAGCAGCTTAGTGGGAGGGCATAGCAATCAGCCCCAGCATTTT

j_gene: TRBJ2-7
v_gene: TRBV7-9
d_gene: -
abundance: -
CDR3aa: CASSTGTPPYEQYF
CDR3nt: TGTGCCAGCAGCACCGGGACCCCTCCATACGAGCAGTACTTC

j_gene: TRBJ1-2
v_gene: TRBV7-2
d_gene: -
abundance: few
CDR3aa: CASSLGRFYGYTF
CDR3nt: TGTGCCAGCAGCTTAGGTCGGTTCTATGGCTACACCTTC

j_gene: TRBJ2-1
v_gene: TRBV6-1
d_gene: TRBD2
abundance: once
CDR3aa: CASSERVAGEYNEQFF
CDR3nt: TGTGCCAGCAGTGAACGGGTAGCGGGGGAGTACAATGAGCAGTTCTTC

j_gene: TRBJ2-5
v_gene: TRBV29-1
d_gene: -
abundance: -
CDR3aa: CSSSGIQETQYF
CDR3nt: TGCAGCTCCTCGGGGATCCAAGAGACCCAGTACTTC

j_gene: TRBJ2-1
v_gene: TRBV10-3
d_gene: -
abundance: few
CDR3aa: CAIRENDEQFF
CDR3nt: TGTGCCATCAGGGAAAACGATGAGCAGTTCTTC

j_gene: TRBJ2-1
v_gene: TRBV9
d_gene: -
abundance: -
CDR3aa: CASSPQASSYNEQFF
CDR3nt: TGTGCCAGCAGCCCCCAGGCCAGCTCCTACAATGAGCAGTTCTTC

j_gene: TRBJ1-1
v_gene: TRBV12-3/TRBV12-4
d_gene: -
abundance: -
CDR3aa: CASSLVGSNTEAFF
CDR3nt: TGTGCCAGCAGTTTAGTGGGCAGTAACACTGAAGCTTTCTTT

j_gene: TRBJ2-7
v_gene: TRBV9
d_gene: TRBD2
abundance: -
CDR3aa: CASSVSGLSYEQYF
CDR3nt: TGTGCCAGCAGCGTTAGCGGGCTCTCCTACGAGCAGTACTTC

j_gene: TRBJ2-2
v_gene: TRBV15
d_gene: -
abundance: -
CDR3aa: CATNQGGTGELFF
CDR3nt: TGTGCCACCAATCAGGGGGGGACCGGGGAGCTGTTTTTT

j_gene: TRBJ1-1
v_gene: TRBV28
d_gene: -
abundance: few
CDR3aa: CASSLLGRRTEAFF
CDR3nt: TGTGCCAGCAGTTTACTGGGAAGGCGTACTGAAGCTTTCTTT

j_gene: TRBJ2-5
v_gene: TRBV7-2
d_gene: -
abundance: -
CDR3aa: CASSRTGLGWETQYF
CDR3nt: TGTGCCAGCAGCCGCACAGGGCTAGGTTGGGAGACCCAGTACTTC

j_gene: TRBJ2-7
v_gene: TRBV16
d_gene: -
abundance: -
CDR3aa: CASSQSFDSRFYEQYF
CDR3nt: TGTGCCAGCAGCCAATCTTTCGACAGCCGATTCTACGAGCAGTACTTC